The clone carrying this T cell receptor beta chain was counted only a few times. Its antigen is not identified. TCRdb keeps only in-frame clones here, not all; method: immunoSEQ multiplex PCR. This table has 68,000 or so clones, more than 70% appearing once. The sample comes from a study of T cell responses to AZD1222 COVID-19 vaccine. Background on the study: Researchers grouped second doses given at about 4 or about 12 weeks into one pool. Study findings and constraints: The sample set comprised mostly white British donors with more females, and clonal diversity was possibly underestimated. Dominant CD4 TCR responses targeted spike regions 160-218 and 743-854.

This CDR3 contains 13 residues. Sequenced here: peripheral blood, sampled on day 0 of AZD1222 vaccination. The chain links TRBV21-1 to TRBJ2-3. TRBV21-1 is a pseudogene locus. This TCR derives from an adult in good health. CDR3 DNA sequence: TGTGCCAGCAGCAATTCATCCTTCGATACGCAGTATTTT. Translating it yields CASSNSSFDTQYF.